The source of this TCR beta chain is a study of blood T cell repertoires in COVID-19. The overall study: The cDNA or gDNA used as material had been derived from T cells, B-cell-depleted T cells, or PBMCs.

Trimming took 4 bases from V and 5 from J; bases not matched to a gene: 6. Germline values: CDR1 KGHDR, CDR2 SFDVKD. The CDR3 runs to 15 residues. Original data processing: How many nucleated cells were present was estimated from reference gene primer amplification. Only in-frame clones appear in the TCRdb table, and some are missing; sequencing was by immunoSEQ multiplex PCR. For V, J and clone size, that table is used; D and trimming come from the DNA. The sample contains fewer than 450,000 clones, about 91% of which appear only once. The Seattle patients joined while their infection was active and were tracked longitudinally afterward.

Input material: peripheral blood. The chain combines TRBV24-1 with TRBJ2-3, with 9 bases lining up with TRBD2. The source of this sequence is a woman in her forties or fifties with COVID-19, enrolled during active disease. DNA for the CDR3: TGTGCCACCAGTGACCCAAGCGGGGGGATAGATACGCAGTATTTT. Translated, it gives CATSDPSGGIDTQYF.